A selection of T cell receptor beta chains follows, all from one sample in a study of blood T cells in healthy people across ages. Each CDR3 protein is one row after TCRdb ran MiXCR on the 5' RACE reads. The sample contains about a million distinct CDR3 sequences, around two fifths of which appear only once. The sequenced sample consisted of blood. The receptors shown here come from a man aged 18 to 30 in good health. Each CDR3 is given with its conserved first and last residue. The D gene is left open where the match is weak. Only some rows state a clone size, as once, few, many or a class for expanded clones.

v_gene	d_gene	j_gene	abundance	CDR3nt	CDR3aa
TRBV20-1	-	TRBJ1-2	-	TGCAGTGCCCCCCCGAGGATCGGCTACACCTTC	CSAPPRIGYTF
TRBV7-2	-	TRBJ2-2	-	TGTGCCAGCAGCTTAGCGGGACCTCAAGCAACCACCGGGGAGCTGTTTTTT	CASSLAGPQATTGELFF
TRBV4-3	-	TRBJ1-1	-	TGCGCCAGCAGCCAAGACGGGCAGGCTAACACTGAAGCTTTCTTT	CASSQDGQANTEAFF
TRBV6-4	-	TRBJ1-2	-	TGTGCCAGCAGCGTCCGGGCCGGCCTTTCTAACTATGGCTACACCTTC	CASSVRAGLSNYGYTF
TRBV4-1	-	TRBJ1-2	-	TGCGCCAGCAGCCAATATTACGCCGGGGGTAACTATGGCTACACCTTC	CASSQYYAGGNYGYTF
TRBV29-1	TRBD1	TRBJ2-3	-	TGCAGCGTTGAAGATGCTTATAAGGGACAGGGCGCAGATACGCAGTATTTT	CSVEDAYKGQGADTQYF
TRBV2	-	TRBJ2-1	few	TGTGCCAGCAGATTGGGGCGGATGAGCTCCTACAATGAGCAGTTCTTC	CASRLGRMSSYNEQFF
TRBV28	-	TRBJ2-7	-	TGTGCCAGCAGTTTTCCCCCAAGCTTCTACGAGCAGTACTTC	CASSFPPSFYEQYF
TRBV20-1	-	TRBJ1-1	-	TGCAGTGCTACCTCCCAAGGAAGGGGCCACACTGAAGCTTTCTTT	CSATSQGRGHTEAFF
TRBV6-1	TRBD2	TRBJ2-3	-	TGTGCCAGCAGTGGTAGCGGGGGATTCACAGATACGCAGTATTTT	CASSGSGGFTDTQYF
TRBV20-1	TRBD1	TRBJ1-2	-	TGCAGTGCCATCCCGGACAGGGCCTATGGCTACACCTTC	CSAIPDRAYGYTF
TRBV20-1	-	TRBJ2-1	-	TGCAGTGCTAGAGTGCGGAAGGGGGGCGTACGTAATGAGCAGTTCTTC	CSARVRKGGVRNEQFF
TRBV21-1	-	TRBJ2-3	many	TGTGCCAGCAGCAAACTCCTAGCGGGGTCTAGCACAGATACGCAGTATTTT	CASSKLLAGSSTDTQYF
TRBV7-9	-	TRBJ2-4	few	TGTGACAGCAGCTTTTCCGAGTCGAGCAAAAACATTCAGTACTTC	CDSSFSESSKNIQYF
TRBV7-9	-	TRBJ2-7	-	TGTGCCAGCAGCCAGGAGGTCGCAGGAACCTACGAGCAGTACTTC	CASSQEVAGTYEQYF
TRBV3-1	-	TRBJ1-5	few	TGTGCCAGCAGCCAAGGTGTTGCGCCCCAGCATTTT	CASSQGVAPQHF
TRBV27	-	TRBJ1-1	-	TGTGCCAGCAAGGGGTACGCGGACACTGAAGCTTTCTTT	CASKGYADTEAFF
TRBV27	TRBD1	TRBJ1-2	-	TGTGCCAGCAGGCTCGACAGGGGGTCCTTTTATGGCTACACCTTC	CASRLDRGSFYGYTF
TRBV4-2	-	TRBJ1-5	-	TGTGCCAGCAGCCAAGATCTCGGGGATCAGCCCCAGCATTTT	CASSQDLGDQPQHF
TRBV29-1	-	TRBJ2-3	many	TGCAGCGTTGGAGGACGTAGCACAGATACGCAGTATTTT	CSVGGRSTDTQYF
TRBV20-1	TRBD1	TRBJ1-5	few	TGCAGTGCTAGAGATCCGCGACAGGGAGCCCAAAATCAGCCCCAGCATTTT	CSARDPRQGAQNQPQHF
TRBV7-9	-	TRBJ1-4	few	TGTGCCAGCAGCTTATTGTCAGAACAAGATGAAAAACTGTTTTTT	CASSLLSEQDEKLFF
TRBV4-3	-	TRBJ1-5	-	TGCGCCAGCAGCCAAGGACGACAGGTGAATCAGCCCCAGCATTTT	CASSQGRQVNQPQHF
TRBV29-1	-	TRBJ1-4	few	TGCAGCGTTGAAGATGGGGATAATGAAAAACTGTTTTTT	CSVEDGDNEKLFF
TRBV15	-	TRBJ1-5	-	TGTGCCACCAGCAGAGCTTCTGGAGGACAGCCCCAGCATTTT	CATSRASGGQPQHF
TRBV12-3/TRBV12-4	-	TRBJ1-5	-	TGTGCCAGCAGTATAGACAGAACGGGACAGCCCCAGCATTTT	CASSIDRTGQPQHF
TRBV20-1	TRBD1	TRBJ1-1	-	TGCAGTGCTAGAGAGGGACAGTTGAACACTGAAGCTTTCTTT	CSAREGQLNTEAFF
TRBV20-1	TRBD2	TRBJ2-2	-	TGCAGTGCTAGTGCTAGCGGGCCCTCCGGGGAGCTGTTTTTT	CSASASGPSGELFF
TRBV2	TRBD1	TRBJ2-1	-	TGTGCCAGCACTTACCCGGGACAGGGGCGGAATGAGCAGTTCTTC	CASTYPGQGRNEQFF
TRBV27	-	TRBJ2-3	-	TGTGCCAGCAGTTTAAGTGGTTTGGGGAAATACACAGATACGCAGTTTTTT	CASSLSGLGKYTDTQFF
TRBV28	-	TRBJ1-4	-	TGTGCCAGCAGGGGGACGCGTGCAACTAATGAAAAACTGTTTTTT	CASRGTRATNEKLFF
TRBV28	TRBD2	TRBJ2-3	-	TGTACCAGCAGCCCAACCAGCGGGGGGACAGATACGCAGTATTTT	CTSSPTSGGTDTQYF
TRBV5-1	-	TRBJ2-3	few	TGCGCCAGCAGCTTGGTCCAGATGCGCACAGATACGCAGTATTTT	CASSLVQMRTDTQYF
TRBV20-1	TRBD1	TRBJ2-1	-	TGCAGTGCTCCAGGGACAGGGAGGAAGACTGAGCAGTTCTTC	CSAPGTGRKTEQFF
TRBV2	-	TRBJ2-1	-	TGTGCCAGCAGGACAACAACCGATAAGCAGTTCTTC	CASRTTTDKQFF